The 30 T cell receptor beta chains presented below share a single source sample, sequenced in a study of sequential checkpoint blockade in melanoma. The data were produced by immunoSEQ multiplex PCR, yet TCRdb's version contains in-frame clones alone and is incomplete. Among about 40,000 clones listed, approximately 84% were seen once. Specified treatment: randomized to nivolumab then ipilimumab (arm A) or the reverse (arm B). The sample in question was CD8+ T cells sorted from blood (inferred from file names), obtained from a patient given nivolumab and ipilimumab in sequence. The receptors originated from a human donor with melanoma.

This clone was observed a few times. The chain couples TRBV5-5 to TRBJ2-1; 15 nucleotides agree with TRBD2. J lost 7 bases, V lost 3 bases, and 8 bases had no gene match. CDR3 length equals 17 residues. Germline CDR1 and CDR2: SGHKS and YYEKEE (reference sequence). CDR3 DNA sequence: TGTGCCAGCAGCTGGATGGGGGGACTAGCGGGAGGTAATGAGCAGTTCTTC. Translated: CASSWMGGLAGGNEQFF. The full variable domain, completed using reference TRBV5-5 and TRBJ2-1, is DAGVTQSPTHLIKTRGQQVTLRCSPISGHKSVSWYQQVLGQGPQFIFQYYEKEERGRGNFPDRFSARQFPNYSSELNVNALLLGDSALYLCASSWMGGLAGGNEQFFGPGTRLTVL.

The CDR3: CASSEVRQVSYEQYF. Written as DNA, the CDR3 is TGTGCCAGCAGTGAAGTAAGACAGGTTTCCTACGAGCAGTACTTC. The rearrangement joins TRBV6-1 to TRBJ2-7, with D tentatively TRBD1 (6 bases). This CDR3 spans 15 amino acids. The germline V gene encodes CDR1 MNHNS and CDR2 SASEGT. V gave up 1 base and J gave up 1 base, with 11 bases separating them.

This chain connects TRBV28 to TRBJ2-3; 15 bases align to TRBD2. Germline trimming cut 5 bases from V and 1 base from J; bases unmatched to any gene: 10. This CDR3 contains 19 residues. Germline CDR1 reads MDHEN; CDR2 reads SYDVKM. CDR3 region: CASSGPPGLAGGGTDTQYF. In nucleotides, the CDR3 is TGTGCCAGCAGTGGACCCCCGGGACTAGCGGGAGGTGGCACAGATACGCAGTATTTT.

This clone was observed a few times. The genes are TRBV27 and TRBJ2-3; D perhaps matches TRBD2 (6 bases). Germline V lookup: CDR1 MNHEY, CDR2 SMNVEV (reference sequence). V lost 1 base and J 0 bases, leaving 11 bases between the germline ends. CDR3 length: 16 residues. The CDR3 loop reads CASSLWGDVSTDTQYF. The DNA of the CDR3 is TGTGCCAGCAGTTTATGGGGGGACGTAAGCACAGATACGCAGTATTTT.

The chain has TRBV19 and TRBJ1-1, with D perhaps TRBD1 (6 bases). Germline-derived CDR1 and CDR2 are LNHDA and SQIVND (reference sequence). Trimming took off 8 bases at V and 0 bases at J, with 10 bases between the two ends. This CDR3 region has 13 residues. Here the CDR3 reads CASHTGLNTEAFF. In DNA, the CDR3 is TGTGCCAGTCATACAGGGTTGAACACTGAAGCTTTCTTT. The full variable domain, completed using reference TRBV19 and TRBJ1-1, is DGGITQSPKYLFRKEGQNVTLSCEQNLNHDAMYWYRQDPGQGLRLIYYSQIVNDFQKGDIAEGYSVSREKKESFPLTVTSAQKNPTAFYLCASHTGLNTEAFFGQGTRLTVV.

The V gene is TRBV19, the J gene TRBJ2-3; 8 bases are shared with TRBD2. The V gene's germline CDR1 is LNHDA and CDR2 SQIVND (reference sequence). V dropped 6 bases and J dropped 2; count of bases not matched to a gene: 7. The CDR3 runs 15 residues. CDR3 sequence (DNA): TGTGCCAGTAGCCTAACTAGCGGCGACACAGATACGCAGTATTTT. Residues: CASSLTSGDTDTQYF.

The chain uses TRBV7-2 and TRBJ1-1; 10 nucleotides agree with TRBD1. Germline V lookup: CDR1 SGHTA, CDR2 FQGNSA. There are 17 residues in the CDR3. Trimming cost V 1 base and J 3 bases; bases outside gene matches: 8. Written as DNA, the CDR3 is TGTGCCAGCAGCTTAGTGGTCCGGACAGGGGGGGACACTGAAGCTTTCTTT. Protein sequence: CASSLVVRTGGDTEAFF. The full variable domain, in which reference TRBV7-2 and TRBJ1-1 provide the parts outside the CDR3, is GAGVSQSPSNKVTEKGKDVELRCDPISGHTALYWYRQSLGQGLEFLIYFQGNSAPDKSGLPSDRFSAERTGGSVSTLTIQRTQQEDSAVYLCASSLVVRTGGDTEAFFGQGTRLTVV.

V gene TRBV28 combines with J gene TRBJ2-7; 8 positions agree with TRBD1. V gave up 5 bases and J gave up 3 bases; unmatched junction bases: 3. Per the germline V gene, CDR1 is MDHEN and CDR2 is SYDVKM. The CDR3 runs to 13 residues. CDR3 bases: TGTGCCAGCAGTGTGGGACAGGACTACGAGCAGTACTTC. It specifies CASSVGQDYEQYF.

This rearrangement joins TRBV14 to TRBJ1-5; weak D call: TRBD1 (5 bases). Trimming cost V 4 bases and J 2 bases, with 9 bases left between them. There are 14 residues in the CDR3. Germline V gives CDR1 SGHDN, CDR2 FVKESK. In DNA, the CDR3 is TGTGCCAGCAGCCCCTCCAGGGGCAATCAGCCCCAGCATTTT. Translated, it gives CASSPSRGNQPQHF. The whole variable domain, filled in from reference TRBV14 and TRBJ1-5, reads EAGVTQFPSHSVIEKGQTVTLRCDPISGHDNLYWYRRVMGKEIKFLLHFVKESKQDESGMPNNRFLAERTGGTYSTLKVQPAELEDSGVYFCASSPSRGNQPQHFGDGTRLSIL.

V gene TRBV7-9 combines with J gene TRBJ2-1, with TRBD2 matching over 10 bases. The trim removed 5 bases at V and 4 bases at J, leaving 8 bases unmatched. This CDR3 spans 16 amino acids. Germline V gene data show CDR1 as SEHNR and CDR2 as FQNEAQ (reference sequence). CDR3 loop: CASSTFLAGGYNEQFF. The DNA of the CDR3 is TGTGCCAGCAGCACTTTCTTAGCGGGGGGTTACAATGAGCAGTTCTTC. The variable domain in full, completed from reference TRBV7-9 and TRBJ2-1, reads DTGVSQNPRHKITKRGQNVTFRCDPISEHNRLYWYRQTLGQGPEFLTYFQNEAQLEKSRLLSDRFSAERPKGSFSTLEIQRTEQGDSAMYLCASSTFLAGGYNEQFFGPGTRLTVL.

The CDR3 spells CASSPPGKLTDTQYF. In nucleotides, the CDR3 is TGTGCCAGCTCACCACCGGGCAAACTCACAGATACGCAGTATTTT. The chain recombines TRBV18 with TRBJ2-3; D is ambiguous. V was cut by 0 bases and J by 2 bases, with 9 bases left in between. This CDR3 has 15 residues. Germline lookup yields CDR1 KGHSH and CDR2 LQKENI.

There are a few counts of this clone. The rearrangement uses TRBV7-9 and TRBJ2-7; unclear D gene. With 5 bases removed from V and 2 bases from J, the gap between germline ends came to 16 bases. The CDR3 runs 15 residues. Germline CDR1 SEHNR, CDR2 FQNEAQ (reference sequence). The CDR3 DNA is TGTGCCAGCAGCCTCAACGCAGCGATTGCCTACGAGCAGTACTTC. Translated: CASSLNAAIAYEQYF.

The rearrangement uses TRBV6-6 and TRBJ2-7; 7 nucleotides line up with TRBD2. CDR3 length: 15 amino acids. Germline V gives CDR1 MNHNY, CDR2 SVGAGI (reference sequence). V lost 6 bases and J lost 3; bases outside the gene matches: 11. CDR3 DNA sequence: TGTGCCAGCAGCTCAAGGCACGGGGAGGGCTACGAGCAGTACTTC. Its protein product is CASSSRHGEGYEQYF.

This clone has just a few counts. The chain has TRBV5-4 and TRBJ2-7; TRBD2 agrees at 9 bases. Germline V gene sequence: CDR1 SGHNT, CDR2 YYREEE (reference sequence). This CDR3 has 14 amino acids. After removal of 3 bases from V and 6 bases from J, the junction contained 7 bases not matched to a gene. CDR3 in amino acids: CASSWGRGGFEQYF. CDR3 coding DNA: TGTGCCAGCAGCTGGGGGCGGGGGGGATTCGAGCAGTACTTC.

The chain recombines TRBV29-1 with TRBJ1-2; maybe TRBD1 (5 bases). Germline V CDR1 and CDR2: SQVTM, ANQGSEA. The V end lost 2 bases, the J end lost 5 bases, and 21 bases lay between the germline ends. There are 16 residues in the CDR3. The CDR3 sequence is CSVETPNWDGGYGYTF. The CDR3 DNA sequence: TGCAGCGTTGAAACGCCGAATTGGGACGGGGGGTATGGCTACACCTTC.

The sample holds a few counts of this clone. The chain employs TRBV5-5 and TRBJ2-7; TRBD1 matches at 10 bases. V dropped 3 bases and J dropped 2; count of bases not matched to a gene: 5. The CDR3 covers 15 residues. CDR1 is SGHKS, CDR2 YYEKEE, per germline (reference sequence). The chain's CDR3 is CASSSDRGWPYEQYF. The CDR3 DNA reads as TGTGCCAGCAGCTCGGACAGGGGGTGGCCCTACGAGCAGTACTTC.

The chain uses TRBV5-6 and TRBJ1-2; TRBD1 aligns across 7 bases. Germline CDR1 is SGHDT and CDR2 is YYEEEE. The length of the CDR3 is 15 residues. The ends lost 5 bases at V and 8 bases at J; junction bases unmatched: 15. The CDR3 here is CASRSDRAPREGYTF. The CDR3 DNA reads TGTGCCAGCAGGTCCGACAGGGCCCCAAGGGAGGGCTACACCTTC.

This rearrangement joins TRBV6-4 to TRBJ1-5, with TRBD1 matching 10 bases. This CDR3 comprises 15 residues. Looked up from germline, CDR1 is MRHNA and CDR2 is SNTAGT. Trimming removed 3 bases from V and 3 bases from J; junction bases left unmatched: 2. The CDR3 DNA reads TGTGCCAGCAGTGAAGGGACAGGGGCCAATCAGCCCCAGCATTTT. The encoded protein is CASSEGTGANQPQHF.

The rearrangement links TRBV5-1 to TRBJ1-1; TRBD1 aligns across 9 bases. CDR1 SGHRS and CDR2 YFSETQ come from the germline V gene. The CDR3 runs to 14 residues. V shed 0 bases, J shed 3 bases, and the junction held 0 bases outside the gene matches. The CDR3 loop is CASSLGTGDTEAFF. CDR3 coding DNA: TGCGCCAGCAGCTTGGGGACAGGGGACACTGAAGCTTTCTTT.

This sequence joins TRBV19 and TRBJ2-2; 12 nucleotides match TRBD1. With V trimmed by 9 bases and J by 5 bases, 13 bases remained unmatched. This CDR3 comprises 17 residues. Germline V gene data show CDR1 as LNHDA and CDR2 as SQIVND (reference sequence). CDR3 sequence reads: CASANPGQGASTGELFF. CDR3 DNA sequence: TGTGCCAGCGCAAATCCGGGACAGGGGGCGAGTACCGGGGAGCTGTTTTTT.

A single count supports this clone. The V call is TRBV10-3, the J call TRBJ2-1; 9 bases align to TRBD1. The CDR3 consists of 15 residues. Trimming cost V 0 bases and J 7 bases; bases outside gene matches: 4. Germline V lookup: CDR1 ENHRY, CDR2 SYGVKD. In DNA, the CDR3 is TGTGCCATCAGTGAGTCGGGACAGGGCCCGAATGAGCAGTTCTTC. It yields the protein CAISESGQGPNEQFF.

The chain couples TRBV18 to TRBJ2-3, with 7 bases that match TRBD1. Germline assignment: CDR1 KGHSH and CDR2 LQKENI. This CDR3 spans 18 amino acids. V shed 0 bases and J 2 bases; nucleotides not matched to a gene: 11. DNA of the CDR3: TGTGCCAGCTCACCACCTGAAGACAGGGCAGTCCTCACAGATACGCAGTATTTT. It yields the protein CASSPPEDRAVLTDTQYF.

In DNA, the CDR3 is TGTGCCAGCAGCGTGACTAGCGGACCTTCCTACGAGCAGTACTTC. It encodes CASSVTSGPSYEQYF. The chain joins TRBV7-6 to TRBJ2-5; 9 bases line up with TRBD2. Gene TRBJ2-7 matches the end of the DNA better, so the J call may be wrong. This CDR3 contains 15 residues. Germline CDR1 reads SGHVS; CDR2 reads FNYEAQ.

The rearrangement joins TRBV6-5 to TRBJ1-2; the match to TRBD1 covers 10 bases. CDR3 length: 14 residues. V lost 6 bases to trimming and J lost 5 bases; unmatched junction nucleotides: 6. Germline loops: CDR1 MNHEY, CDR2 SVGAGI. In DNA, the CDR3 is TGTGCCAGCAGCGGACAGGGGGGGTTTTATGGCTACACCTTC. This codes for CASSGQGGFYGYTF.

By sample fraction, this clone is medium-sized. V and J are TRBV6-1 and TRBJ2-7, with D possibly being TRBD2 (5 bases). Trimming took 7 bases from V and 3 from J, leaving 13 bases between them. Germline CDR1 reads MNHNS; CDR2 reads SASEGT. The CDR3 has 13 residues. The CDR3 DNA reads as TGTGCCAGCAACCAAGTCGGGGTCTACGAGCAGTACTTC. Its translation is CASNQVGVYEQYF.

CDR3: CASSITSGSSYNEQFF. The CDR3 DNA reads as TGTGCCAGCAGCATAACAAGCGGGAGCTCCTACAATGAGCAGTTCTTC. The chain employs TRBV9 and TRBJ2-1, with 8 bases matching TRBD2. Germline CDR1 SGDLS, CDR2 YYNGEE. The length of the CDR3 is 16 residues. V lost 4 bases to trimming and J lost 0 bases; unmatched junction nucleotides: 6.

The chain carries TRBV11-2 and TRBJ2-7; TRBD2 might be the D (5 bases). Germline V gene data show CDR1 as SGHAT and CDR2 as FQNNGV. V was cut by 2 bases and J by 2 bases, with 13 bases left in between. The CDR3 is 15 amino acids. Here the CDR3 reads CASSLNRGNAYEQYF. The CDR3 nucleotides are TGTGCCAGCAGCTTAAACAGAGGGAACGCCTACGAGCAGTACTTC.

V gene TRBV9 combines with J gene TRBJ2-7; TRBD1 is a possible D gene (5 bases). The CDR3 runs 14 residues. In germline, CDR1 is SGDLS, CDR2 YYNGEE. V lost 3 bases to trimming and J lost 5 bases, with 15 bases between them. CDR3 nucleotide sequence: TGTGCCAGCAGCGCCTCGTGGGGCGAGCACGAGCAGTACTTC. This translates into CASSASWGEHEQYF.

This clone occurred a few times. The chain is built from TRBV19 and TRBJ2-1; 10 bases fit TRBD2. Per germline, CDR1 LNHDA and CDR2 SQIVND (reference sequence). This CDR3 has 17 amino acids. The ends lost 5 bases at V and 0 bases at J; junction bases unmatched: 7. CDR3 residues: CASSPIAGGYSYNEQFF. Written as DNA, the CDR3 is TGTGCCAGTAGTCCGATAGCGGGGGGCTACTCCTACAATGAGCAGTTCTTC.

The V call is TRBV5-6, the J call TRBJ1-1; 9 bases map to TRBD1. Germline V gives CDR1 SGHDT, CDR2 YYEEEE. The length of the CDR3 is 16 residues. The trim removed 3 bases at V and 1 base at J, leaving 7 bases unmatched. DNA for the CDR3: TGTGCCAGCAGCTATCCACAGGGGGCTGGGAACACTGAAGCTTTCTTT. This encodes CASSYPQGAGNTEAFF.